This T cell receptor beta chain was retrieved from a study of metastatic and nonmetastatic thyroid tumors. Study background: Both malignant and benign thyroid patients supplied peripheral blood and tumor or nodule tissue samples, across which the repertoires of these patients were then compared. Study-wide results and limits: Patients with malignant thyroid tumors reportedly had significantly higher TCR beta diversity than those with benign nodules, in blood and tumor.

This CDR3 is 11 amino acids long. The V and J ends lost 6 bases and 8 bases respectively, with 11 bases between them. Germline values: CDR1 DFQATT, CDR2 SNEGSKA (reference sequence). Among the patients, none had received any treatment before thyroid surgery. This clone was observed at least ten times. Its cognate antigen is unknown. Original processing methods: Built for papillary thyroid cancer, a distant-metastasis classifier drew on CDR3 differences across clinicopathological groups. TCRdb re-called the PCR reads through MiXCR. The V and J calls shown here were made by TCRdb, not taken from the authors' results. The sample lists tens of thousands of clones, approximately 19% occurring once.

The sequencing sample was made of blood. The chain has TRBV20-1 and TRBJ1-3, with D hard to call. The receptor comes from a female donor with papillary thyroid cancer or a benign thyroid nodule (not recorded which). Some clones in this sample may be carry-over from other donors' samples. The CDR3 DNA reads TGCAGTGCCAGGATGGCGCACACCATATATTTT. Residues: CSARMAHTIYF.